The rows below give T cell receptor beta chains drawn from one sample of a study of graft-versus-host responses after intestinal transplantation. These receptors' targets are unknown. The assay was immunoSEQ multiplex PCR, and TCRdb's table has in-frame clones only and misses some. Of around 40,000 clones listed, 94% are singletons. The sequenced sample was unstimulated CD4+ T cells sorted from spleen or lymph node cells, obtained before transplant. The receptors shown here come from a human donor who was the organ donor for an intestinal transplant. The CDR3 runs from the conserved cysteine through the conserved F or W. The D gene is left open where the match is weak. Not every row has a clone size; where given, it reads once, few, many or a size class.

TRBJ1-1,TRBV5-1,-,-,TGCGCCAGCAGCTCCCTGGGGGGGTGGAACACTGAAGCTTTCTTT,CASSSLGGWNTEAFF
TRBJ2-1,TRBV10-3,TRBD2,-,TGTGCCATCAGCCCGGGACTAGCGTTCAATGAGCAGTTCTTC,CAISPGLAFNEQFF
TRBJ2-1,TRBV2,-,-,TGTGCCAGCAGCATCGGGACGGACAAGCAGTTCTTC,CASSIGTDKQFF
TRBJ2-5,TRBV28,TRBD1,once,TGTGCCAGCAGTGATGGACAGGGGGCGCGAAAGACCCAGTACTTC,CASSDGQGARKTQYF
TRBJ2-7,TRBV4-1,TRBD1,-,TGCGCCAGCAGCCAAGAAAAGACATTATCGGGACAGTACTCCTACGAGCAGTACTTC,CASSQEKTLSGQYSYEQYF
TRBJ1-4,TRBV11-3,-,-,TGTGCCAGCAGCTGGAACTCGGCAACTAATGAAAAACTGTTTTTT,CASSWNSATNEKLFF
TRBJ2-7,TRBV7-2,TRBD1,-,TGTGCCAGCCATCAGGGGGGACAGGGTCGGTACGAGCAGTACTTC,CASHQGGQGRYEQYF
TRBJ2-1,TRBV6-1,TRBD2,-,TGTGCCAGCAGTGAACTCGGGGGGGGGCCCGCGGAGCAGTTCTTC,CASSELGGGPAEQFF
TRBJ2-7,TRBV27,-,-,TGTGCCAGCAGTGTACAGAAAGGGTACGAGCAGTACTTC,CASSVQKGYEQYF
TRBJ1-5,TRBV6-9,-,-,TGTGCCAGCAGTTACTCTCGGGACACAAGCAATCAGCCCCAGCATTTT,CASSYSRDTSNQPQHF
TRBJ1-1,TRBV5-1,-,-,TGCGCCAGCAGCTTGGAGAATGGAGGCACTGAAGCTTTCTTT,CASSLENGGTEAFF